The 31 T cell receptor beta chains below were found in one sample sequenced in a study of blood T cell repertoires in COVID-19. The data were produced by immunoSEQ multiplex PCR, yet TCRdb's version contains in-frame clones alone and is incomplete. Of approximately 300,000 clones listed, roughly 86% were seen once; the top ten hold around 1.7%. Sequencing input: peripheral blood. Receptor source: a woman aged 45-65 years with acute or convalescent COVID-19.

This clone is a singleton in its sample. V and J are TRBV7-9 and TRBJ2-1; TRBD1 matches 7 bases. The V gene end was trimmed by 5 bases and the J gene end by 0 bases; junction bases not matched to a gene: 10. CDR1 and CDR2 from the germline V gene are SEHNR and FQNEAQ (reference sequence). CDR3 size: 17 residues. CDR3 sequence reads: CASSGPGQTFSYNEQFF. CDR3 DNA sequence: TGTGCCAGCAGCGGTCCGGGACAGACATTCTCCTACAATGAGCAGTTCTTC.

DNA of the CDR3: TGTGCCAGCAGTTGGGGGACAGACGCTAGCACAGATACGCAGTATTTT. It yields the protein CASSWGTDASTDTQYF. V is TRBV27 and J is TRBJ2-3, with 7 bases that match TRBD1. CDR1 and CDR2 (germline): MNHEY, SMNVEV (reference sequence). Trimming took 4 bases from V and 0 from J; bases not matched to a gene: 7. The CDR3 runs 16 residues.

The J gene is TRBJ2-7, the V gene TRBV7-8; D is perhaps TRBD2 (6 bases). There are 15 residues in the CDR3. Trimming cost V 5 bases and J 2 bases, with 16 bases left between them. CDR1 and CDR2 (germline): SGHVS, FQNEAQ. The CDR3 loop reads CASSPRGTRAYEQYF. The CDR3 DNA reads as TGTGCCAGCAGCCCTCGGGGGACTCGAGCCTACGAGCAGTACTTC.

V gene TRBV27 combines with J gene TRBJ1-5; 8 nucleotides align to TRBD1. The CDR3 has 14 residues. Per the germline V gene, CDR1 is MNHEY and CDR2 is SMNVEV (reference sequence). The trim removed 4 bases at V and 7 bases at J, leaving 6 bases unmatched. The CDR3 loop is CASSSWTGSQPQHF. CDR3 DNA sequence: TGTGCCAGCAGTTCCTGGACAGGGTCACAGCCCCAGCATTTT.

The gene calls are TRBV7-2 and TRBJ1-1; D unclear. CDR3 length equals 14 residues. Germline assignment: CDR1 SGHTA and CDR2 FQGNSA. Trimming left V 2 bases short and J 1 base short, with 8 bases between. CDR3 protein: CASSLFPGNTEAFF. CDR3 nucleotide sequence: TGTGCCAGCAGCTTATTCCCAGGGAACACTGAAGCTTTCTTT.

This clone came up once. The rearrangement uses TRBV6-2 or TRBV6-3 and TRBJ2-1, with 9 bases identical to TRBD2. The CDR3 extends over 15 amino acids. Germline V gene sequence: CDR1 MNHEY, CDR2 SVGEGT. V dropped 6 bases and J dropped 2; count of bases not matched to a gene: 5. The CDR3: CASSLAGTAYNEQFF. The CDR3 bases are TGTGCCAGCAGCCTAGCGGGAACCGCCTACAATGAGCAGTTCTTC.

The genes are TRBV5-4 and TRBJ1-2; maybe TRBD1 (5 bases). The CDR3 is 13 amino acids. V was clipped by 3 bases and J by 4 bases, with 10 bases between them. Germline CDR1 is SGHNT and CDR2 is YYREEE (reference sequence). The DNA of the CDR3 is TGTGCCAGCAGCTCTGACAGAGTCTATGGCTACACCTTC. It is translated as CASSSDRVYGYTF.

The V call is TRBV9, the J call TRBJ1-1, with no clear D. The CDR3 sequence is 14 residues long. In germline, CDR1 is SGDLS, CDR2 YYNGEE. Trimming pared 0 bases from V and 7 bases from J, leaving 13 bases between. In DNA, the CDR3 is TGTGCCAGCAGCGTAGATGGTCCCGGCGGTGAAGCTTTCTTT. This encodes CASSVDGPGGEAFF.

The V call is TRBV27, the J call TRBJ2-5; a weak D match, TRBD2 (7 bases). With 7 bases removed from V and 4 bases from J, the gap between germline ends came to 13 bases. The germline V gene has CDR1 MNHEY and CDR2 SMNVEV (reference sequence). There are 13 residues in the CDR3. CDR3 amino acids: CASKGGGPETQYF. The CDR3 DNA reads as TGTGCCAGCAAAGGGGGGGGCCCAGAGACCCAGTACTTC.

This chain connects TRBV12-1 to TRBJ1-6; the D segment call TRBD1 is taken from the table without a DNA check. TRBV12-1 is a pseudogene. The CDR3 has 14 residues. This chain's CDR3 is CASSFTGGNSPLHF. CDR3 in DNA: TGTGCCAGCAGCTTTACAGGGGGCAATTCACCCCTCCACTTT.

The J gene is TRBJ2-5, the V gene TRBV28; D not certain. The CDR3 is 13 amino acids. Trimming shortened V by 8 bases and J by 2 bases, and 12 bases separated the two germline ends. Germline V CDR1 and CDR2: MDHEN, SYDVKM. CDR3 sequence (DNA): TGTGCCAGCGACGGCGGTCGACAAGAGACCCAGTACTTC. It encodes CASDGGRQETQYF.

Only a few counts were recorded for this clone. The rearrangement links TRBV7-9 to TRBJ2-7; 9 bases match TRBD2. V dropped 3 bases and J dropped 5; count of bases not matched to a gene: 5. The germline V gene has CDR1 SEHNR and CDR2 FQNEAQ (reference sequence). This CDR3 region has 14 residues. This chain's CDR3 is CASSFSGSVDEQYF. CDR3 coding DNA: TGTGCCAGCAGCTTTAGCGGGAGTGTGGACGAGCAGTACTTC.

The genes are TRBV9 and TRBJ2-3, with 12 bases identical to TRBD2. CDR3 length: 16 amino acids. Germline V gives CDR1 SGDLS, CDR2 YYNGEE. Losses at the gene ends were 3 bases for V and 0 bases for J; bases not matched to a gene: 2. The CDR3 DNA reads TGTGCCAGCAGCGATACTAGCGGGAGGAGCACAGATACGCAGTATTTT. Amino acids: CASSDTSGRSTDTQYF.

The chain employs TRBV6-2 or TRBV6-3 and TRBJ2-5; 12 nucleotides agree with TRBD2. The CDR3 has 15 amino acids. After removal of 3 bases from V and 3 bases from J, the junction contained 2 bases not matched to a gene. The germline V gene encodes CDR1 MNHEY and CDR2 SVGEGT. The CDR3 protein is CASSYRLAGEETQYF. In DNA form, the CDR3 reads TGTGCCAGCAGTTATAGACTAGCGGGAGAAGAGACCCAGTACTTC.

The CDR3 region is CASSFSSGGVSGNTIYF. CDR3 nucleotides: TGTGCCAGCAGCTTCTCCTCGGGGGGTGTCTCTGGAAACACCATATATTTT. The chain uses TRBV11-2 and TRBJ1-3; maybe TRBD1 (5 bases). This CDR3 contains 17 residues. CDR1 is SGHAT and CDR2 is FQNNGV in the germline V gene. The ends were cut back, 3 bases at V and 0 bases at J, with 15 bases in the middle.

This clone was recorded a few times. This chain joins TRBV18 and TRBJ1-1; 9 positions agree with TRBD1. V shed 2 bases and J 11 bases; nucleotides not matched to a gene: 9. The CDR3 has 14 residues. Looked up from germline, CDR1 is KGHSH and CDR2 is LQKENI. The CDR3 region is CASSPTGTGRLAFF. The CDR3 bases are TGTGCCAGCTCACCAACGGGGACAGGGAGGTTGGCTTTCTTT.

V usage is TRBV19 and J usage is TRBJ2-7, with 8 nucleotides matching TRBD1. J gave up 0 bases and V 4 bases, and 8 bases lay outside the gene matches. This CDR3 has 16 residues. Per germline, CDR1 LNHDA and CDR2 SQIVND (reference sequence). Written as DNA, the CDR3 is TGTGCCAGTAGTAGGACCCCGGGGACAGGCTCCTACGAGCAGTACTTC. It encodes CASSRTPGTGSYEQYF.

This clone was seen more than once but under ten times. This sequence joins TRBV5-6 and TRBJ2-5, with 10 nucleotides matching TRBD2. Germline CDR1 reads SGHDT; CDR2 reads YYEEEE. Trimming cost V 0 bases and J 5 bases; bases outside gene matches: 10. There are 17 residues in the CDR3. The chain's CDR3 is CASSLALAGEAGETQYF. DNA of the CDR3: TGTGCCAGCAGCTTGGCCCTAGCGGGAGAGGCGGGGGAGACCCAGTACTTC. Using reference TRBV5-6 and TRBJ2-5 for the parts outside the CDR3, the full variable domain is DAGVTQSPTHLIKTRGQQVTLRCSPKSGHDTVSWYQQALGQGPQFIFQYYEEEERQRGNFPDRFSGHQFPNYSSELNVNALLLGDSALYLCASSLALAGEAGETQYFGPGTRLLVL.

The chain has TRBV19 and TRBJ1-6; D call uncertain. The CDR3 loop spans 12 amino acids. The germline V gene has CDR1 LNHDA and CDR2 SQIVND (reference sequence). Trimming pared 5 bases from V and 9 bases from J, leaving 8 bases between. The CDR3 protein is CASSSESSPLHF. The DNA of the CDR3 is TGTGCCAGTAGTTCTGAGAGTTCACCCCTCCACTTT.

The V gene is TRBV5-5, the J gene TRBJ2-2; perhaps TRBD1 as D (6 bases). Germline CDR1 reads SGHKS; CDR2 reads YYEKEE (reference sequence). Trimming took 4 bases from V and 1 from J, leaving 20 bases between them. The CDR3 extends over 18 amino acids. CDR3 region: CASSKNRVRGLNTGELFF. CDR3 bases: TGTGCCAGCAGCAAGAACAGGGTCCGAGGCCTGAACACCGGGGAGCTGTTTTTT.

The V gene is TRBV29-1, the J gene TRBJ2-3; D not resolved. The V end was cut by 2 bases, the J end by 6 bases, with 12 bases between. The CDR3 loop spans 13 amino acids. Germline-derived CDR1 and CDR2 are SQVTM and ANQGSEA. In nucleotides, the CDR3 is TGCAGCGTTGAAATCCTTAGCTTTGATACGCAGTATTTT. Translated, it gives CSVEILSFDTQYF.

The chain links TRBV19 to TRBJ1-1; 7 positions agree with TRBD1. The CDR3 runs 14 residues. Germline CDR1 is LNHDA and CDR2 is SQIVND (reference sequence). Unmatched junction bases numbered 8, after V lost 5 bases and J lost 5 bases. The CDR3 nucleotides are TGTGCCAGTAGTCTACAGGGGATAGGAACTGAAGCTTTCTTT. Translation: CASSLQGIGTEAFF.

This chain connects TRBV7-2 to TRBJ2-7, with a tentative D call TRBD2 (5 bases). CDR3 length: 12 amino acids. The germline V gene has CDR1 SGHTA and CDR2 FQGNSA. Deletions cut 2 bases from V and 6 bases from J, with 8 bases between. This CDR3 reads CASSLRGIEQYF. Written as DNA, the CDR3 is TGTGCCAGCAGCTTAAGAGGGATCGAGCAGTACTTC.

The V gene is TRBV9, the J gene TRBJ1-2, with TRBD1 as a possible D gene (6 bases). The germline gives CDR1 SGDLS, CDR2 YYNGEE. This CDR3 is built from 14 residues. V was trimmed by 2 bases and J by 4 bases, leaving 12 bases between them. The CDR3 sequence: CASSVGSGAYGYTF. As DNA, the CDR3 is TGTGCCAGCAGCGTCGGGTCAGGGGCCTATGGCTACACCTTC.

This clone was counted once. V and J are TRBV5-4 and TRBJ1-5; weak D call: TRBD1 (5 bases). CDR3 size: 15 residues. Germline-derived CDR1 and CDR2 are SGHNT and YYREEE (reference sequence). V gave up 4 bases and J gave up 5 bases, with 16 bases separating them. CDR3 coding DNA: TGTGCCAGCAGCCCTAATCGGGGGGAGGATCAGCCCCAGCATTTT. Protein sequence: CASSPNRGEDQPQHF.

This chain uses TRBV28 with TRBJ1-3, with D uncertain. The CDR3 length is 13 residues. Trimming took 8 bases from V and 4 from J, leaving 12 bases between them. Per the germline V gene, CDR1 is MDHEN and CDR2 is SYDVKM. CDR3 amino acids: CASGRVGGNTIYF. CDR3 sequence (DNA): TGTGCCAGCGGGCGGGTGGGGGGAAACACCATATATTTT.

The chain recombines TRBV6-5 with TRBJ2-7, with 11 bases that match TRBD1. With V trimmed by 7 bases and J by 4 bases, 6 bases remained unmatched. This CDR3 has 14 amino acids. Germline V gene data show CDR1 as MNHEY and CDR2 as SVGAGI. CDR3 nucleotide sequence: TGTGCCAGCACCTCGGACAGGGGGCTTTACGAGCAGTACTTC. Amino acid sequence: CASTSDRGLYEQYF.

V and J are TRBV5-4 and TRBJ2-7; 9 bases fit TRBD2. V dropped 2 bases and J dropped 0; count of bases not matched to a gene: 0. The CDR3 runs 14 residues. The V gene's germline CDR1 is SGHNT and CDR2 YYREEE (reference sequence). The CDR3 loop reads CASSLAGGSYEQYF. The CDR3 DNA is TGTGCCAGCAGCTTAGCGGGGGGCTCCTACGAGCAGTACTTC.

The chain is built from TRBV19 and TRBJ1-1; 10 bases are shared with TRBD1. V lost 4 bases to trimming and J lost 4 bases; unmatched junction nucleotides: 6. This CDR3 contains 15 residues. CDR1 and CDR2 (germline): LNHDA, SQIVND (reference sequence). In nucleotides, the CDR3 is TGTGCCAGTAGTACTCTCGGACAGGGGGTCACTGAAGCTTTCTTT. Its translation is CASSTLGQGVTEAFF.

The V call is TRBV19, the J call TRBJ2-1; 9 bases line up with TRBD2. The J segment lost 1 base and the V segment lost 6 bases, leaving 4 bases of the junction unmatched. CDR3 size: 15 residues. Looked up from germline, CDR1 is LNHDA and CDR2 is SQIVND (reference sequence). The CDR3 protein is CASSATSGSYNEQFF. The DNA for the CDR3 is TGTGCCAGTAGCGCGACTAGCGGATCCTACAATGAGCAGTTCTTC.

This clone occurred once. V gene TRBV7-2 combines with J gene TRBJ2-3, with TRBD2 identical over 11 bases. CDR1 is SGHTA, CDR2 FQGNSA, per germline. This CDR3 has 16 amino acids. With V trimmed by 3 bases and J by 2 bases, 4 bases remained unmatched. In nucleotides, the CDR3 is TGTGCCAGCAGCTTGACTAGCGGGGATCCCACAGATACGCAGTATTTT. Protein product: CASSLTSGDPTDTQYF.